One and the same sample provided the 30 T cell receptor beta chains below, sequenced in a study of blood T cell repertoires in COVID-19. The protocol was immunoSEQ multiplex PCR, while the TCRdb copy is restricted to in-frame clones and leaves out a portion. Of around 190,000 clones detected, less than 85% appear once; the ten largest clones hold 6.5% to 8.5%. The sample taken for sequencing was peripheral blood. Receptor source: a human donor in a cohort sampled during active COVID-19.

This clone was seen a single time. The genes are TRBV4-2 and TRBJ2-3, with 12 bases lining up with TRBD2. CDR1 is LGHNA, CDR2 YNFKEQ, per germline. The CDR3 consists of 16 residues. Losses at the gene ends were 4 bases for V and 2 bases for J; bases not matched to a gene: 4. CDR3: CASSLRLAGVTDTQYF. Written as DNA, the CDR3 is TGTGCCAGCAGCCTTAGACTAGCGGGGGTCACAGATACGCAGTATTTT.

The count of this clone is one. The CDR3 nucleotides are TGTGCCAGCAATGAGGACAGAACCTATGGCTACACCTTC. It specifies CASNEDRTYGYTF. This chain connects TRBV6-8 to TRBJ1-2; possible D gene TRBD1, 6 bases. CDR3 length: 13 residues. Germline V gene sequence: CDR1 MNHGY, CDR2 SAAAGT. V lost 7 bases to trimming and J lost 4 bases, with 13 bases between them.

This clone was counted a few times. This sequence joins TRBV20-1 and TRBJ2-7, with 7 bases lining up with TRBD2. The ends lost 5 bases at V and 6 bases at J; junction bases unmatched: 4. The CDR3 has 11 residues. Germline V gives CDR1 DFQATT, CDR2 SNEGSKA (reference sequence). The CDR3 DNA reads TGCAGTGCTCCTTTAGCGGGCGAGCAGTACTTC. Its protein product is CSAPLAGEQYF.

The CDR3 DNA follows: TGTGCTAGTGGTTTAGGACTAGCGGGGGGTCCCGGGGAGCTGTTTTTT. Translating it yields CASGLGLAGGPGELFF. The chain combines TRBV12-5 with TRBJ2-2, with TRBD2 identical over 14 bases. The germline CDR1 and CDR2 sequences are LGHNT and FRNRAP. Trimming cost V 3 bases and J 6 bases; bases outside gene matches: 3. The CDR3 sequence is 16 residues long.

V is TRBV19 and J is TRBJ2-7, with 8 bases aligning to TRBD1. Germline V lookup: CDR1 LNHDA, CDR2 SQIVND (reference sequence). The CDR3 runs to 20 residues. The V gene end was trimmed by 9 bases and the J gene end by 1 base; junction bases not matched to a gene: 26. The CDR3 loop is CARILTGPHRGIGGSYEQYF. CDR3 DNA sequence: TGTGCCAGAATACTAACGGGACCCCACAGGGGGATCGGGGGTTCCTACGAGCAGTACTTC.

The V and J genes are TRBV5-6 and TRBJ2-7; D possibly corresponds to TRBD1 (5 bases). This CDR3 spans 15 amino acids. The V end was cut by 4 bases, the J end by 5 bases, with 19 bases between. Germline lookup yields CDR1 SGHDT and CDR2 YYEEEE. CDR3 nucleotide sequence: TGTGCCAGCAGCCCCAAGCTACCAGGGCGCAACGAGCAGTACTTC. This translates into CASSPKLPGRNEQYF.

The V call is TRBV15, the J call TRBJ2-7; 8 bases match TRBD1. V was pared by 0 bases and J by 3 bases, with 10 bases of the junction left unmatched. CDR3 size: 17 residues. CDR1 and CDR2 from the germline V gene are LNHNV and YYDKDF (reference sequence). The CDR3 spells CATSRDLSDRAVYEQYF. CDR3 nucleotide sequence: TGTGCCACCAGCAGAGATCTCTCGGACAGGGCGGTCTACGAGCAGTACTTC.

This clone has just one count. V is TRBV4-1 and J is TRBJ2-1, with TRBD2 matching 12 bases. CDR3 length equals 18 residues. The trim removed 2 bases at V and 1 base at J, leaving 6 bases unmatched. The germline V gene has CDR1 MGHRA and CDR2 YSYEKL. The CDR3 spells CASSQPTSGGTSYNEQFF. CDR3 DNA: TGCGCCAGCAGCCAACCGACTAGCGGGGGTACGTCCTACAATGAGCAGTTCTTC.

The sample holds a few counts of this clone. The V and J genes are TRBV7-9 and TRBJ1-2, with D perhaps matching TRBD1 (6 bases). Germline V lookup: CDR1 SEHNR, CDR2 FQNEAQ (reference sequence). This CDR3 comprises 13 residues. The V end was cut by 5 bases, the J end by 8 bases, with 15 bases between. CDR3 residues: CASSVTGLQGYTF. The CDR3 DNA follows: TGTGCCAGCAGCGTCACAGGGTTGCAGGGCTACACCTTC.

This chain joins TRBV11-3 and TRBJ2-7; D possibly corresponds to TRBD1 (6 bases). Trimming cost V 2 bases and J 3 bases, with 11 bases left between them. The CDR3 consists of 14 residues. The germline CDR1 and CDR2 sequences are SGHNT and YENEEA. The CDR3 spells CASSLRQVYYEQYF. CDR3 DNA sequence: TGTGCCAGCAGCTTACGACAGGTGTACTACGAGCAGTACTTC.

The CDR3, as DNA: TGTGCCAGCTCTCAACCTTCGCGGGGGGGGAGCACAGATACGCAGTATTTT. Its translation is CASSQPSRGGSTDTQYF. The chain couples TRBV18 to TRBJ2-3, with 9 bases fitting TRBD2. CDR1 is KGHSH, CDR2 LQKENI, per germline. There are 17 residues in the CDR3. The J segment lost 0 bases and the V segment lost 6 bases, leaving 10 bases of the junction unmatched.

This chain uses TRBV2 with TRBJ2-1, with TRBD2 matching 7 bases. Per the germline V gene, CDR1 is SNHLY and CDR2 is FYNNEI. J was trimmed by 14 bases and V by 6 bases; bases with no gene match: 7. The CDR3 is 11 amino acids. The CDR3 nucleotides are TGTGCCAGCAGGGGAGGGGCGTTGGAGTTCTTC. Residues: CASRGGALEFF. The whole variable domain, remainder taken from reference TRBV2 and TRBJ2-1, is EPEVTQTPSHQVTQMGQEVILRCVPISNHLYFYWYRQILGQKVEFLVSFYNNEISEKSEIFDDQFSVERPDGSNFTLKIRSTKLEDSAMYFCASRGGALEFFGPGTRLTVL.

The CDR3: CASSIDLEDSGYTF. The DNA for the CDR3 is TGTGCCAGTAGTATAGATCTGGAAGACAGTGGCTACACCTTC. The rearrangement joins TRBV19 to TRBJ1-2; a weak D match, TRBD1 (5 bases). CDR1 and CDR2 from the germline V gene are LNHDA and SQIVND (reference sequence). Deletions cut 0 bases from V and 7 bases from J, with 12 bases between. The CDR3 extends over 14 amino acids.

J is TRBJ2-1 and V is TRBV27; 9 bases are a match to TRBD2. Trimming at V came to 3 bases and at J to 4 bases, leaving 7 bases not matched to a gene. CDR3 length equals 16 residues. Germline CDR1 is MNHEY and CDR2 is SMNVEV (reference sequence). This CDR3 reads CASSLRSGGLYNEQFF. The CDR3 DNA sequence: TGTGCCAGCAGTTTGCGAAGCGGGGGGCTATACAATGAGCAGTTCTTC.

The rearrangement links TRBV9 to TRBJ2-2; D is unresolved. Germline CDR1 and CDR2: SGDLS and YYNGEE. The CDR3 loop spans 14 amino acids. V lost 0 bases to trimming and J lost 9 bases, with 12 bases between them. The DNA for the CDR3 is TGTGCCAGCAGCGTAGCTCCGGGTCCCAGGGAGCTGTTTTTT. It encodes CASSVAPGPRELFF. Drawing the rest from reference TRBV9 and TRBJ2-2, the complete variable domain is DSGVTQTPKHLITATGQRVTLRCSPRSGDLSVYWYQQSLDQGLQFLIQYYNGEERAKGNILERFSAQQFPDLHSELNLSSLELGDSALYFCASSVAPGPRELFFGEGSRLTVL.

The J gene is TRBJ2-5, the V gene TRBV9; no clear D gene. This CDR3 contains 14 residues. Trimming took off 0 bases at V and 0 bases at J, with 6 bases between the two ends. Germline V gene sequence: CDR1 SGDLS, CDR2 YYNGEE. This chain's CDR3 is CASSVEPYQETQYF. The CDR3 DNA sequence: TGTGCCAGCAGCGTAGAGCCCTACCAAGAGACCCAGTACTTC.

Only a few counts were recorded for this clone. The chain has TRBV7-9 and TRBJ1-2; TRBD1 matches 7 bases. The V gene end was trimmed by 5 bases and the J gene end by 6 bases; junction bases not matched to a gene: 6. CDR1 and CDR2 (germline): SEHNR, FQNEAQ (reference sequence). There are 13 residues in the CDR3. In DNA, the CDR3 is TGTGCCAGCAGCCCCACCGACAGGGATGGCTACACCTTC. Its translation is CASSPTDRDGYTF.

The J gene is TRBJ1-1, the V gene TRBV5-1, with 10 bases identical to TRBD1. Unmatched junction bases numbered 10, after V lost 4 bases and J lost 4 bases. This CDR3 comprises 16 residues. CDR1 is SGHRS and CDR2 is YFSETQ in the germline V gene. In DNA, the CDR3 is TGCGCCAGCAGCGAGACAGGGGGCGCCGGGATCACTGAAGCTTTCTTT. Its translation is CASSETGGAGITEAFF. The variable domain in full, completed from reference TRBV5-1 and TRBJ1-1, reads KAGVTQTPRYLIKTRGQQVTLSCSPISGHRSVSWYQQTPGQGLQFLFEYFSETQRNKGNFPGRFSGRQFSNSRSEMNVSTLELGDSALYLCASSETGGAGITEAFFGQGTRLTVV.

This clone has only a few counts. Other DNA sequences of this sample code for an identical CDR3. The chain combines TRBV5-5 with TRBJ1-1, with 7 bases matching TRBD1. V lost 2 bases to trimming and J lost 8 bases; unmatched junction nucleotides: 3. Per the germline V gene, CDR1 is SGHKS and CDR2 is YYEKEE (reference sequence). CDR3 size: 12 residues. The CDR3 here is CASSFTGEEAFF. The CDR3 DNA reads TGTGCCAGCAGCTTCACAGGGGAGGAAGCTTTCTTT.

The chain recombines TRBV29-1 with TRBJ2-5, with TRBD1 matching over 10 bases. CDR1 and CDR2 (germline): SQVTM, ANQGSEA. The CDR3 covers 14 residues. V shed 6 bases, J shed 2 bases, and the junction held 6 bases outside the gene matches. DNA of the CDR3: TGCAGCGTGGGACAGGGGTCGGGTCAAGAGACCCAGTACTTC. Protein product: CSVGQGSGQETQYF.

This rearrangement joins TRBV7-2 to TRBJ2-2, with no clear D. Trimming left V 4 bases short and J 0 bases short, with 6 bases between. Germline V gene data show CDR1 as SGHTA and CDR2 as FQGNSA. This CDR3 is built from 14 residues. CDR3 sequence reads: CASSSDSNTGELFF. The CDR3 region has the DNA TGTGCCAGCAGCTCCGACTCGAACACCGGGGAGCTGTTTTTT. Complete variable domain (other parts from reference TRBV7-2 and TRBJ2-2): GAGVSQSPSNKVTEKGKDVELRCDPISGHTALYWYRQSLGQGLEFLIYFQGNSAPDKSGLPSDRFSAERTGGSVSTLTIQRTQQEDSAVYLCASSSDSNTGELFFGEGSRLTVL.

This chain links TRBV28 with TRBJ1-4; D is undetermined. Trimming left V 2 bases short and J 4 bases short, with 11 bases between. This CDR3 contains 15 residues. CDR1 is MDHEN, CDR2 SYDVKM, per germline. The CDR3 DNA is TGTGCCAGCAGTTTAAAGCGGGTCGTTAATGAAAAACTGTTTTTT. Encoded protein: CASSLKRVVNEKLFF.

This clone has only one observation. V and J are TRBV6-2 or TRBV6-3 and TRBJ1-2; 10 bases are a match to TRBD1. Germline V gene lookup returns CDR1 MNHEY and CDR2 SVGEGT. This CDR3 has 17 amino acids. J was trimmed by 4 bases and V by 2 bases; bases with no gene match: 10. The CDR3 nucleotides are TGTGCCAGCAGTTACCCAGCCGGGACAGGGGAGGTCTATGGCTACACCTTC. This gives the protein CASSYPAGTGEVYGYTF.

This chain joins TRBV19 and TRBJ2-7, with TRBD1 as a possible D gene (6 bases). CDR3 length: 18 residues. Trimming took off 3 bases at V and 2 bases at J, with 23 bases between the two ends. Germline loops: CDR1 LNHDA, CDR2 SQIVND (reference sequence). CDR3 coding DNA: TGTGCCAGTAGTATGGGGGCCAGGGACCTGATTGGGACCTACGAGCAGTACTTC. Its protein is CASSMGARDLIGTYEQYF.

This clone was seen more than once but under ten times. V is TRBV30 and J is TRBJ1-1; D possibly corresponds to TRBD1 (5 bases). The V and J ends lost 6 bases and 4 bases respectively, with 15 bases between them. CDR3 length: 13 residues. Germline CDR1 is GTSNPN and CDR2 is SVGIG (reference sequence). The CDR3 nucleotides are TGTGCCTGTGGGGCTTCGGGCACCACTGAAGCTTTCTTT. Its protein is CACGASGTTEAFF.

The chain carries TRBV2 and TRBJ1-2; TRBD1 aligns across 9 bases. With V trimmed by 6 bases and J by 4 bases, 6 bases remained unmatched. This CDR3 spans 14 amino acids. Germline values: CDR1 SNHLY, CDR2 FYNNEI. The CDR3 coding sequence is TGTGCCAGCAGGCCACAGGGGGCTGCCTATGGCTACACCTTC. Its translation is CASRPQGAAYGYTF.

About this clone: At one boundary the junction diverges from the germline segment, which might be a read error. The chain couples TRBV5-1 to TRBJ1-4; D unresolved. The CDR3 runs to 13 residues. From germline, CDR1 is SGHRS and CDR2 YFSETQ. This CDR3 reads CASSPSRLAGKRF. CDR3 coding DNA: TGCGCCAGCAGCCCAAGCCGCTTAGCTGGAAAGAGGTTT.

The V and J genes are TRBV5-4 and TRBJ2-1, with D uncertain. Germline CDR1 is SGHNT and CDR2 is YYREEE (reference sequence). Trimming shortened V by 0 bases and J by 6 bases, and 13 bases separated the two germline ends. The CDR3 runs 15 residues. The DNA for the CDR3 is TGTGCCAGCAGCTTGGAACACGGTTCGGGCAATGAGCAGTTCTTC. Translating gives CASSLEHGSGNEQFF.

The rearrangement joins TRBV5-1 to TRBJ2-7, with D maybe TRBD2 (6 bases). This CDR3 region has 13 residues. Germline assignment: CDR1 SGHRS and CDR2 YFSETQ. The germline V and J ends were trimmed by 7 bases and 2 bases, with 13 bases remaining between them. The CDR3 DNA reads as TGCGCCAGCTCGCGGGGTAATCCCTACGAGCAGTACTTC. This gives the protein CASSRGNPYEQYF.

The J gene is TRBJ1-5, the V gene TRBV25-1; D perhaps matches TRBD1 (6 bases). CDR3 length: 14 residues. V lost 4 bases and J lost 2, with 9 bases in between. The germline V gene has CDR1 MGHDK and CDR2 SYGVNS. The DNA of the CDR3 is TGTGCCAGCAGTGGCGGGGGCGGCAATCAGCCCCAGCATTTT. This gives the protein CASSGGGGNQPQHF.